The entry that follows covers one TCR beta chain sequence. The data were obtained in a study of patients and donors after allogeneic stem cell transplantation. TCRdb re-called the RT-PCR reads with MiXCR, one entry per CDR3 protein. This sample has about 410,000 distinct CDR3 sequences, with 16% found just once. Trimming shortened V by 0 bases and J by 5 bases, and 20 bases separated the two germline ends. The germline CDR1 and CDR2 sequences are SGHRS and YFSETQ. The CDR3 is 18 amino acids. Sequences were obtained from blood, either unsorted or a sorted T cell fraction (not recorded which). The chain couples TRBV5-1 to TRBJ2-2; possible D gene TRBD2, 6 bases. The sequence was obtained from a human donor who was either an allogeneic HSCT recipient or a stem cell or donor lymphocyte infusion donor (not recorded which). It is not recorded whose cells these are; they may come from a transplant donor. The CDR3 region has the DNA TGCGCCAGCAGCTTGGAACCCCCTAGCGCCAGGTTAACCGGGGAGCTGTTTTTT. It translates to CASSLEPPSARLTGELFF.